These T cell receptor beta chains were read from a single sample in a study of beta chain features in type 1 diabetes. TCRdb keeps only in-frame clones here, not all; method: immunoSEQ multiplex PCR. In the table there are fewer than 200,000 clones, over 9% of which are singletons. Sequenced: central memory CD4+ T cells from blood. The receptors were sampled from a man aged 30 to 39 with type 1 diabetes. The CDR3 runs from the conserved cysteine through the conserved F or W. A D gene is named only where the DNA matches it firmly. Where a row states a size, it is once, few, many or the class of an expanded clone; other rows omit it.

.	TRBV18	TRBD2	TRBJ2-7	CASSPWEGTSYEQYF	TGTGCCAGCTCACCATGGGAGGGGACTAGCTACGAGCAGTACTTC
.	TRBV7-9	TRBD1	TRBJ1-5	CASSSLQGNQPQHF	TGTGCCAGCAGCTCATTACAGGGGAATCAGCCCCAGCATTTT
few	TRBV2	TRBD1	TRBJ1-5	CASTLFQGVGQPQHF	TGTGCCAGCACCTTATTTCAGGGGGTCGGTCAGCCCCAGCATTTT
few	TRBV7-9	.	TRBJ1-1	CASSLGGWNTEAFF	TGTGCCAGCAGCTTGGGGGGGTGGAACACTGAAGCTTTCTTT
few	TRBV27	TRBD1	TRBJ1-1	CASSFLWTGGGNTEAFF	TGTGCCAGCAGTTTCCTATGGACAGGGGGAGGGAACACTGAAGCTTTCTTT
few	TRBV7-2	TRBD2	TRBJ2-3	CASSSGGRGSSTDTQYF	TGTGCCAGCAGCTCGGGGGGGCGCGGATCCAGCACAGATACGCAGTATTTT
.	TRBV28	.	TRBJ2-7	CASSLTGGAYEQYF	TGTGCCAGCAGTTTAACAGGTGGGGCCTACGAGCAGTACTTC
few	TRBV6-6	.	TRBJ2-3	CASRFGSQDTQYF	TGTGCCAGCAGGTTCGGGAGTCAGGATACGCAGTATTTT
.	TRBV28	.	TRBJ2-7	CASSFPGTLNGEQYF	TGTGCCAGCAGTTTTCCCGGGACACTGAACGGCGAGCAGTACTTC
.	TRBV5-1	TRBD1	TRBJ2-5	CASSLSGGQEETQYF	TGCGCCAGCAGCCTATCAGGGGGTCAGGAAGAGACCCAGTACTTC
few	TRBV5-6	.	TRBJ2-7	CASSLAREQYF	TGTGCCAGCAGCTTGGCGAGAGAGCAGTACTTC
few	TRBV6-1	.	TRBJ1-2	CASSPGVTYGYTF	TGTGCCAGCAGTCCAGGGGTTACCTATGGCTACACCTTC
.	TRBV5-1	TRBD2	TRBJ2-1	CASSFGREFYNEQFF	TGCGCCAGCAGCTTCGGGCGGGAGTTCTACAATGAGCAGTTCTTC
few	TRBV28	TRBD2	TRBJ2-3	CASSSPAGGADTQYF	TGTGCCAGCAGTTCTCCAGCGGGAGGTGCAGATACGCAGTATTTT
.	TRBV23-1	.	TRBJ1-4	CASSPSGANEKLFF	TGCGCCAGCAGTCCCTCGGGGGCTAATGAAAAACTGTTTTTT
few	TRBV4-3	.	TRBJ1-1	CASSQDHAGATTEAFF	TGCGCCAGCAGCCAAGACCACGCAGGGGCTACCACTGAAGCTTTCTTT
few	TRBV4-3	TRBD2	TRBJ2-7	CASSQGISGSGGYEQYF	TGCGCCAGCAGCCAGGGTATAAGCGGGAGTGGGGGCTACGAGCAGTACTTC
few	TRBV6-1	TRBD1	TRBJ2-5	CASEKGAGEGETQYF	TGTGCCAGCGAGAAGGGGGCAGGTGAAGGAGAGACCCAGTACTTC
.	TRBV18	TRBD1	TRBJ2-1	CASSLGQNNEQFF	TGTGCCAGCTCCCTGGGACAGAATAATGAGCAGTTCTTC
.	TRBV28	.	TRBJ2-2	CASNPVGGELFF	TGTGCCAGCAATCCCGTCGGCGGGGAGCTGTTTTTT
few	TRBV9	.	TRBJ2-2	CASSYPAGLVTGELFF	TGTGCCAGCAGCTACCCGGCAGGGTTGGTCACCGGGGAGCTGTTTTTT
.	TRBV9	.	TRBJ2-3	CASSQTQNTQYF	TGTGCCAGCAGCCAAACCCAGAATACGCAGTATTTT
.	TRBV6-1	.	TRBJ2-7	CASREGLLYEQYF	TGTGCCAGCAGAGAGGGACTCCTCTACGAGCAGTACTTC
.	TRBV18	TRBD2	TRBJ2-1	CASSPSSGRVNEQFF	TGTGCCAGCTCACCATCTAGCGGGAGGGTCAATGAGCAGTTCTTC
.	TRBV28	.	TRBJ2-4	CASRSEVIQYF	TGTGCCAGCAGGTCGGAGGTCATTCAGTACTTC
.	TRBV18	.	TRBJ1-1	CASSPAFGEAEAFF	TGTGCCAGCTCACCCGCTTTCGGGGAAGCTGAAGCTTTCTTT
.	TRBV7-2	TRBD2	TRBJ2-1	CASSPSGTSARFGWFF	TGTGCCAGCAGTCCTTCCGGGACTAGCGCCCGGTTCGGTTGGTTCTTC
.	TRBV7-2	TRBD1	TRBJ2-7	CASSVGTGEYEQYF	TGTGCCAGCAGCGTAGGGACAGGGGAGTACGAGCAGTACTTC
.	TRBV6-5	.	TRBJ2-3	CASSPQGRADTQYF	TGTGCCAGCAGCCCTCAGGGGAGAGCGGATACGCAGTATTTT
few	TRBV7-9	TRBD2	TRBJ2-3	CASSLGSGSTDTQYF	TGTGCCAGCAGCTTAGGTAGCGGGAGCACAGATACGCAGTATTTT
.	TRBV12-5	.	TRBJ2-1	CASGPNREPPYNEQFF	TGTGCTAGTGGTCCAAACCGGGAGCCCCCCTACAATGAGCAGTTCTTC
.	TRBV18	.	TRBJ2-1	CASSPSPGNDNEQFF	TGTGCCAGCTCACCAAGTCCCGGGAACGACAATGAGCAGTTCTTC
.	TRBV2	TRBD1	TRBJ2-7	CASSGQGSLTSEQYF	TGTGCCAGCAGCGGACAGGGGTCTCTTACCTCCGAGCAGTACTTC
.	TRBV28	.	TRBJ2-7	CASSSATGLAYEQYF	TGTGCCAGCAGTTCCGCCACAGGGTTGGCCTACGAGCAGTACTTC
.	TRBV7-9	.	TRBJ2-5	CASSSQEETQYF	TGTGCCAGCAGCTCTCAAGAGGAGACCCAGTACTTC
.	TRBV4-2	.	TRBJ1-1	CASSLRDTEAFF	TGTGCCAGCAGCTTGAGGGACACTGAAGCTTTCTTT
.	TRBV4-2	.	TRBJ2-4	CASSQTDQAKNIQYF	TGTGCCAGCAGCCAGACAGACCAAGCCAAAAACATTCAGTACTTC
few	TRBV7-2	TRBD2	TRBJ2-1	CASSLGLAGSFREFF	TGTGCCAGCAGCTTGGGACTAGCGGGTTCATTCAGGGAGTTCTTC
.	TRBV6-1	.	TRBJ1-2	CASRPGVGYTF	TGTGCCAGCAGACCGGGGGTTGGCTACACCTTC
few	TRBV7-9	TRBD1	TRBJ2-3	CASSSGQGQDTQYF	TGTGCCAGCAGCTCTGGACAGGGCCAAGATACGCAGTATTTT
few	TRBV11-3	TRBD2	TRBJ2-1	CASSLGTSGYNEQFF	TGTGCCAGCAGCTTGGGGACTAGCGGATACAATGAGCAGTTCTTC
.	TRBV2	.	TRBJ2-7	CASSQNRQYEQYF	TGTGCCAGCAGTCAGAACCGACAGTACGAGCAGTACTTC
.	TRBV18	TRBD2	TRBJ2-1	CASSPPISGINEQFF	TGTGCCAGCTCACCACCCATTAGCGGGATCAATGAGCAGTTCTTC
few	TRBV5-1	TRBD1	TRBJ2-3	CASSLSLWGQGTDTQYF	TGCGCCAGCAGCTTGAGTTTATGGGGACAGGGCACAGATACGCAGTATTTT
.	TRBV25-1	TRBD2	TRBJ2-1	CASSGSSGNEQFF	TGTGCCAGCAGTGGTTCTAGCGGGAATGAGCAGTTCTTC